The 25 T cell receptor beta chains below come from one sample, sequenced in a study of blood T cell repertoires in COVID-19 (dated by TCRdb to the early 2020s). Library method: the immunoSEQ multiplex PCR assay. This is the immuneACCESS table as TCRdb keeps it, with only in-frame sequences that have V and J called. A part of the clones is gone; compared with another copy, unresolved V genes explain less than half, and the rest is unexplained. The sample data list some 280,000 clones, and 70% to 90% of these were observed just once. Around 3.7% of the sample goes to the ten largest clones. The sequenced sample was peripheral blood. The receptor source for this set is a woman between 45 and 65 years old with active or convalescent COVID-19.

V usage is TRBV4-2 and J usage is TRBJ2-1; a weak D match, TRBD1 (5 bases). Trimming left V 4 bases short and J 10 bases short, with 17 bases between. Germline-derived CDR1 and CDR2 are LGHNA and YNFKEQ. This CDR3 spans 14 amino acids. This chain's CDR3 is CASSPEGASWEQFF. The CDR3 nucleotides read TGTGCCAGCAGCCCAGAAGGGGCGTCATGGGAGCAGTTCTTC.

A remark on this clone: The identical CDR3 is also encoded by other nucleotide sequences in the sample. The V call is TRBV5-1, the J call TRBJ2-5; 12 nucleotides match TRBD2. With 0 bases clipped from V and 5 bases from J, the junction kept 5 bases outside the gene matches. The CDR3 is 16 residues long. CDR1 is SGHRS, CDR2 YFSETQ, per germline. The CDR3 loop is CASSLGLAGGFETQYF. For the CDR3, the DNA is TGCGCCAGCAGCTTGGGGCTAGCGGGAGGGTTTGAGACCCAGTACTTC. Together with reference TRBV5-1 and TRBJ2-5, the CDR3 gives the full variable domain: KAGVTQTPRYLIKTRGQQVTLSCSPISGHRSVSWYQQTPGQGLQFLFEYFSETQRNKGNFPGRFSGRQFSNSRSEMNVSTLELGDSALYLCASSLGLAGGFETQYFGPGTRLLVL.

V and J are TRBV20-1 and TRBJ1-2; maybe TRBD1 (6 bases). The V end was cut by 3 bases, the J end by 0 bases, with 17 bases between. The CDR3 runs 16 residues. Germline lookup yields CDR1 DFQATT and CDR2 SNEGSKA (reference sequence). In DNA form, the CDR3 reads TGCAGTGCTAGTCCCCAGGGGCAGTCAACTAACTATGGCTACACCTTC. It codes for CSASPQGQSTNYGYTF.

The chain is built from TRBV7-2 and TRBJ1-5, with a weak D call TRBD1 (6 bases). The CDR3 contains 14 residues. The germline CDR1 and CDR2 sequences are SGHTA and FQGNSA. V was pared by 3 bases and J by 4 bases, with 10 bases between. The CDR3 DNA is TGTGCCAGCAGCTTGGGGGGGCGGAATCAGCCCCAGCATTTT. It codes for CASSLGGRNQPQHF.

Here the CDR3 reads CATSSSQGGEAFF. The CDR3 bases are TGTGCCACCAGTTCCAGTCAGGGAGGTGAAGCTTTCTTT. The chain employs TRBV24-1 and TRBJ1-1; possibly TRBD1 for D (5 bases). The CDR3 is made up of 13 amino acids. Between the trimmed V and J ends, which lost 6 bases and 7 bases, there was a span of 14 bases. Germline V gene data show CDR1 as KGHDR and CDR2 as SFDVKD.

The chain uses TRBV19 and TRBJ1-2; D gene unclear. The germline V and J ends were trimmed by 3 bases and 8 bases, with 16 bases remaining between them. The length of the CDR3 is 14 residues. Per the germline V gene, CDR1 is LNHDA and CDR2 is SQIVND (reference sequence). CDR3 sequence reads: CASSIGTASRGYTF. The CDR3 nucleotides are TGTGCCAGTAGTATCGGTACAGCCTCAAGAGGCTACACCTTC.

The chain links TRBV6-1 to TRBJ2-3; the match to TRBD2 covers 10 bases. With V trimmed by 3 bases and J by 5 bases, 11 bases remained unmatched. CDR1 MNHNS and CDR2 SASEGT come from the germline V gene. The CDR3 covers 17 residues. CDR3 sequence: CASSELLLAGEVDTQYF. The CDR3 nucleotides read TGTGCCAGCAGTGAGCTTCTGCTAGCGGGAGAGGTAGATACGCAGTATTTT.

This clone appeared a single time. The chain recombines TRBV19 with TRBJ2-4; 14 bases align to TRBD2. CDR1 and CDR2 (germline): LNHDA, SQIVND (reference sequence). V lost 5 bases and J lost 6; bases outside the gene matches: 9. The CDR3 is 17 residues long. The CDR3 nucleotides are TGTGCCAGTAGTGGAACCCCCGGGACTAGCGGGAGAAACATTCAGTACTTC. It encodes CASSGTPGTSGRNIQYF. The full variable domain, its missing parts supplied by reference TRBV19 and TRBJ2-4, is DGGITQSPKYLFRKEGQNVTLSCEQNLNHDAMYWYRQDPGQGLRLIYYSQIVNDFQKGDIAEGYSVSREKKESFPLTVTSAQKNPTAFYLCASSGTPGTSGRNIQYFGAGTRLSVL.

This sequence joins TRBV7-9 and TRBJ2-5, with a possible D match to TRBD2 (5 bases). Trimming removed 1 base at V and 4 bases at J, with 10 bases between. The CDR3 spans 14 residues. Germline V gene data show CDR1 as SEHNR and CDR2 as FQNEAQ (reference sequence). The CDR3 DNA sequence: TGTGCCAGCAGCTTAGGGAGCCGGGGAGAGACCCAGTACTTC. Protein sequence: CASSLGSRGETQYF.

V is TRBV28 and J is TRBJ2-3, with 7 bases that match TRBD2. J lost 1 base, V lost 6 bases, and 7 bases had no gene match. This CDR3 has 15 amino acids. CDR1 is MDHEN, CDR2 SYDVKM, per germline. DNA of the CDR3: TGTGCCAGCAGCCCAACTAGCGCTGGCACAGATACGCAGTATTTT. It encodes CASSPTSAGTDTQYF. Variable domain in full (rest from reference TRBV28 and TRBJ2-3): DVKVTQSSRYLVKRTGEKVFLECVQDMDHENMFWYRQDPGLGLRLIYFSYDVKMKEKGDIPEGYSVSREKKERFSLILESASTNQTSMYLCASSPTSAGTDTQYFGPGTRLTVL.

The CDR3 DNA is TGTGCCAGCAGTCATGAACTAGTTGGTGATGAGCAGTTCTTC. Amino acid sequence: CASSHELVGDEQFF. The J gene is TRBJ2-1, the V gene TRBV6-5; D may be TRBD2 (5 bases). The CDR3 covers 14 residues. Germline V gene data show CDR1 as MNHEY and CDR2 as SVGAGI. Between the trimmed V and J ends, which lost 5 bases and 8 bases, there was a span of 16 bases.

This chain joins TRBV28 and TRBJ2-5; 9 bases are shared with TRBD2. Germline V gives CDR1 MDHEN, CDR2 SYDVKM. V trimming: 3 bases; J trimming: 5 bases; junction bases outside the gene matches: 13. This CDR3 has 17 amino acids. The DNA for the CDR3 is TGTGCCAGCAGTTTTGGAGCGGGAGGACTTTCTGGGGAGACCCAGTACTTC. This codes for CASSFGAGGLSGETQYF.

The V call is TRBV5-1, the J call TRBJ1-6; D might be TRBD1 (6 bases). V was pared by 0 bases and J by 7 bases, with 14 bases between. The V gene's germline CDR1 is SGHRS and CDR2 YFSETQ. This CDR3 has 16 amino acids. The CDR3 is CASSLAQGPANSPLHF. The CDR3 DNA sequence: TGCGCCAGCAGCTTGGCCCAGGGGCCAGCGAATTCACCCCTCCACTTT.

This chain connects TRBV5-1 to TRBJ1-1; 7 bases map to TRBD1. Germline values: CDR1 SGHRS, CDR2 YFSETQ. The V and J ends lost 0 bases and 0 bases, in that order; junction bases with no gene match: 2. There are 15 residues in the CDR3. The CDR3 bases are TGCGCCAGCAGCTTGGGGCAGGGGGTGAACACTGAAGCTTTCTTT. The encoded protein is CASSLGQGVNTEAFF.

V is TRBV19 and J is TRBJ2-5; D not resolved. The V and J ends lost 5 bases and 4 bases respectively, with 11 bases between them. The length of the CDR3 is 13 residues. CDR1 and CDR2 (germline): LNHDA, SQIVND (reference sequence). The CDR3 bases are TGTGCCAGTAGTGTCGGAGACCGAGAGACCCAGTACTTC. Protein product: CASSVGDRETQYF.

This chain connects TRBV4-2 to TRBJ1-3; D not certain. In germline, CDR1 is LGHNA, CDR2 YNFKEQ. This CDR3 is 15 amino acids long. The V end lost 2 bases, the J end lost 0 bases, and 8 bases lay between the germline ends. The CDR3 nucleotides are TGTGCCAGCAGCCAAATCAGCGTCTCTGGAAACACCATATATTTT. Its translation: CASSQISVSGNTIYF.

The chain combines TRBV5-4 with TRBJ2-2; TRBD2 is a possible D gene (5 bases). Trimming took off 9 bases at V and 5 bases at J, with 20 bases between the two ends. CDR1 and CDR2 from the germline V gene are SGHNT and YYREEE (reference sequence). CDR3 length: 15 residues. The CDR3 coding sequence is TGTGCCACCACACCGGCAGGACTTCAAACCGGGGAGCTGTTTTTT. Its protein is CATTPAGLQTGELFF.

The V call is TRBV19, the J call TRBJ1-4, with unresolved D. V lost 3 bases to trimming and J lost 0 bases, with 11 bases between them. The CDR3 consists of 16 residues. Germline CDR1 and CDR2: LNHDA and SQIVND (reference sequence). The CDR3 nucleotides read TGTGCCAGTAGTATTTACAGCAGGTCAACTAATGAAAAACTGTTTTTT. Protein product: CASSIYSRSTNEKLFF.

The V call is TRBV10-3, the J call TRBJ2-7; D perhaps matches TRBD2 (6 bases). The CDR3 has 16 residues. Germline V lookup: CDR1 ENHRY, CDR2 SYGVKD. V dropped 1 base and J dropped 4 bases, with 17 bases sitting between them. CDR3 region: CAISEYISGSPYEQYF. The CDR3 nucleotides are TGTGCCATCAGTGAGTATATTTCCGGGAGCCCTTACGAGCAGTACTTC.

In this sample, this clone turned up a few times. The rearrangement uses TRBV5-1 and TRBJ2-2; D is perhaps TRBD2 (5 bases). Trimming took 4 bases from V and 1 from J, leaving 14 bases between them. Germline loops: CDR1 SGHRS, CDR2 YFSETQ. The CDR3 length is 16 residues. The DNA of the CDR3 is TGCGCCAGCAGCCCGTGGACTGCCGGGAACACCGGGGAGCTGTTTTTT. Translation: CASSPWTAGNTGELFF.

The genes are TRBV4-2 and TRBJ2-7; perhaps TRBD2 as D (5 bases). The germline V and J ends were trimmed by 4 bases and 3 bases, with 10 bases remaining between them. Germline V gives CDR1 LGHNA, CDR2 YNFKEQ. The CDR3 is 13 residues long. The CDR3 region is CASSPQRYYEQYF. The CDR3 bases are TGTGCCAGCAGCCCCCAGCGGTACTACGAGCAGTACTTC.

The genes are TRBV20-1 and TRBJ2-7; perhaps TRBD1 as D (6 bases). CDR3 length: 11 amino acids. The ends were cut back, 5 bases at V and 5 bases at J, with 10 bases in the middle. Germline assignment: CDR1 DFQATT and CDR2 SNEGSKA (reference sequence). This CDR3 is CSAGQTNEQYF. As DNA, the CDR3 is TGCAGTGCTGGACAGACCAACGAGCAGTACTTC.

The CDR3 DNA is TGTGCCAGCTCACCATTTGGGTTGGGGACTAGCTTTAGTGGCTCCTACAATGAGCAGTTCTTC. This gives the protein CASSPFGLGTSFSGSYNEQFF. V usage is TRBV18 and J usage is TRBJ2-1; 9 bases match TRBD2. CDR1 is KGHSH and CDR2 is LQKENI in the germline V gene. This CDR3 has 21 amino acids. The junction had 17 bases not matched to a gene; V was cut back by 2 bases and J by 0 bases.

This rearrangement joins TRBV19 to TRBJ2-7, with D possibly TRBD1 on 6 matching bases. Trimming left V 2 bases short and J 1 base short, with 9 bases between. Germline V gene sequence: CDR1 LNHDA, CDR2 SQIVND (reference sequence). This CDR3 has 14 residues. The CDR3 spells CASSIRTDSYEQYF. The DNA for the CDR3 is TGTGCCAGTAGTATACGGACAGATTCCTACGAGCAGTACTTC.

Here the CDR3 DNA reads TGTGCCAGCAGTTTGCCCCGGGGCTATGGCTACACCTTC. Residues: CASSLPRGYGYTF. The V gene is TRBV28, the J gene TRBJ1-2, with no clear D. CDR1 and CDR2 (germline): MDHEN, SYDVKM. V lost 3 bases to trimming and J lost 4 bases, with 9 bases between them. This CDR3 spans 13 amino acids.